Listed below are T cell receptor beta chains from one sample, sequenced in a study of T cell responses to AZD1222 COVID-19 vaccine. Profiling relied on immunoSEQ multiplex PCR, and the TCRdb table lists in-frame clones only, not all of them. The sample contains 150,000 or so clones, 92% of which appear only once. The sequencing here drew on peripheral blood, taken on day 0 of AZD1222 vaccination. The receptors derive from an adult in good health. Each CDR3 is given without its conserved first and last residue. The order of the fields is V gene, clone size, J gene, CDR3 protein. Expanded clones are given a class, and other clones once, few, many or no size at all.

TRBV18,-,TRBJ1-2,ASSPNTGDGYGYT
TRBV11-2,-,TRBJ2-2,ASSLSVGSGTGELF
TRBV5-4,-,TRBJ2-7,ASSLPSGGSYEQY
TRBV7-2,-,TRBJ2-5,ASSLQVRETQY
TRBV5-4,-,TRBJ1-1,ASSLGGGQNAEAF
TRBV14,few,TRBJ2-7,ASSQPGGGYEQY
TRBV7-3,-,TRBJ2-1,ASSSYQGIGAYNEQF
TRBV5-4,-,TRBJ2-7,ASSLDRGRTREQY
TRBV5-4,-,TRBJ2-1,ASSLSSDEQF
TRBV10-3,-,TRBJ1-1,AISEFRDTHTEAF
TRBV6-1,-,TRBJ1-2,ASSETDRNYGYT
TRBV18,-,TRBJ1-3,ASSPLGGQDQGNTIY
TRBV30,-,TRBJ1-1,AWSVTGLDTEAF
TRBV15,-,TRBJ2-5,ATSRSGGLLQTQY
TRBV7-9,-,TRBJ2-3,ASSLARDRDTDTQY
TRBV4-3,-,TRBJ1-6,ASSQGGLRVSPLH
TRBV18,-,TRBJ2-7,ASSPGAYEQY
TRBV6-5,-,TRBJ1-1,ASSSQRTGTEAF
TRBV4-1,-,TRBJ2-7,ASSERGPFLSYEQY
TRBV9,-,TRBJ1-6,ASSATGINSPLH
TRBV28,-,TRBJ2-3,ASSLTGTITDTQY
TRBV5-4,-,TRBJ2-3,ASSWDRNADTQY
TRBV4-1,-,TRBJ2-3,ASSQEGGTSGAK
TRBV13,-,TRBJ1-2,ASSPEVGYGYT
TRBV29-1,-,TRBJ2-7,SVCTGDPYEQY
TRBV7-9,-,TRBJ1-4,ASSLLAGSKEKLF
TRBV14,-,TRBJ2-5,ASSQGYLETQY
TRBV9,-,TRBJ2-3,ASSVEVGTSGVADTQY
TRBV19,once,TRBJ1-1,ASSSKTGSTLSEAF
TRBV4-3,-,TRBJ2-5,ASSQDWSRGLSQETQY
TRBV24-1,-,TRBJ2-2,ATSDLGTGELF
TRBV19,-,TRBJ2-7,ASTLCGYEQY